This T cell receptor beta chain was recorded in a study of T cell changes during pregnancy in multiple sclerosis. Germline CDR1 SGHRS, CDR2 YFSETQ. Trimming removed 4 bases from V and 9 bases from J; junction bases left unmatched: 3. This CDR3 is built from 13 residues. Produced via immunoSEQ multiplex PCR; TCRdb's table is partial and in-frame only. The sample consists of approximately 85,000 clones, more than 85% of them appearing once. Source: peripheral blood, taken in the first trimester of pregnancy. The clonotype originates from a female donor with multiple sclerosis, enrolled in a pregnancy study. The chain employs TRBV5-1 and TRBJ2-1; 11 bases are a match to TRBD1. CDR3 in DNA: TGCGCCAGCAGCGGGGACAGGGGGAGTGAGCAGTTCTTC. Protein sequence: CASSGDRGSEQFF. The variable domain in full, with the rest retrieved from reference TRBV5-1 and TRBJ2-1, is KAGVTQTPRYLIKTRGQQVTLSCSPISGHRSVSWYQQTPGQGLQFLFEYFSETQRNKGNFPGRFSGRQFSNSRSEMNVSTLELGDSALYLCASSGDRGSEQFFGPGTRLTVL.